This TCR beta chain is from a study of beta chain features in type 1 diabetes. Overall study results and limits: Significant though moderate, a shortening of TCRB CDR3s appeared in all four CD4+ subsets of Type 1 diabetes patients. High TCR expression in some cells could lead to their over-representation in cDNA sequencing.

Sequencing targeted expressed TCRB transcripts, as all isolated RNA had been reverse transcribed. The average read count of naive, central memory and regulatory T cell samples was approximately 3.5 million. Assay: immunoSEQ multiplex PCR; the TCRdb copy retains only in-frame clones and omits some. The sample has about 230,000 clones; about 10% are singletons. Remarks on this clone: No antigen is known for it.

The CDR3 totals 16 residues. CDR1 and CDR2 (germline): MDHEN, SYDVKM. V trimming: 4 bases; J trimming: 1 base; junction bases outside the gene matches: 8. The clonotype originates from a woman between 18 and 29 years old in good health. The specimen was naive CD4+ T cells from blood. The rearrangement links TRBV28 to TRBJ2-7; the match to TRBD2 covers 9 bases. This chain's CDR3 is CASSSPFSGRSYEQYF. The CDR3 DNA follows: TGTGCCAGCAGTTCCCCCTTTAGCGGGAGATCCTACGAGCAGTACTTC.